The clone carrying this TCR beta chain has a handful of counts. Antigen specificity is unknown. V shed 3 bases, J shed 5 bases, and the junction held 13 bases outside the gene matches. The CDR3 extends over 17 amino acids. Germline V gene data show CDR1 as SGDLS and CDR2 as YYNGEE. The data derive from a study of identical twins. Study observations and caveats: The authors noted that invariant MAIT and iNKT cells could partly confound zero-insertion analyses. Abundant cord blood beta clonotypes carried fewer insertions; memory repertoires showed none.

It was template switching that added a universal primer site, and there were unique molecular identifiers on the cDNA. TCRdb processed the 5' RACE reads anew with MiXCR; each CDR3 protein has one entry. This sample has some 320,000 distinct CDR3 sequences, with 10% to 15% found just once. Among all donors, each was a healthy Caucasian. The same specimen was also included in a second study, on yellow fever vaccine responses in identical twins.

The chain couples TRBV9 to TRBJ2-7, with 11 bases aligning to TRBD2. Specimen: CD8+ T cells sorted from blood. This sequence originates from a woman in her late teens or twenties in good health. The CDR3 region has the DNA TGTGCCAGCAGCGCTCTACCCCTAGCGGGAGGCTTAGACGAGCAGTACTTC. Its protein product is CASSALPLAGGLDEQYF.